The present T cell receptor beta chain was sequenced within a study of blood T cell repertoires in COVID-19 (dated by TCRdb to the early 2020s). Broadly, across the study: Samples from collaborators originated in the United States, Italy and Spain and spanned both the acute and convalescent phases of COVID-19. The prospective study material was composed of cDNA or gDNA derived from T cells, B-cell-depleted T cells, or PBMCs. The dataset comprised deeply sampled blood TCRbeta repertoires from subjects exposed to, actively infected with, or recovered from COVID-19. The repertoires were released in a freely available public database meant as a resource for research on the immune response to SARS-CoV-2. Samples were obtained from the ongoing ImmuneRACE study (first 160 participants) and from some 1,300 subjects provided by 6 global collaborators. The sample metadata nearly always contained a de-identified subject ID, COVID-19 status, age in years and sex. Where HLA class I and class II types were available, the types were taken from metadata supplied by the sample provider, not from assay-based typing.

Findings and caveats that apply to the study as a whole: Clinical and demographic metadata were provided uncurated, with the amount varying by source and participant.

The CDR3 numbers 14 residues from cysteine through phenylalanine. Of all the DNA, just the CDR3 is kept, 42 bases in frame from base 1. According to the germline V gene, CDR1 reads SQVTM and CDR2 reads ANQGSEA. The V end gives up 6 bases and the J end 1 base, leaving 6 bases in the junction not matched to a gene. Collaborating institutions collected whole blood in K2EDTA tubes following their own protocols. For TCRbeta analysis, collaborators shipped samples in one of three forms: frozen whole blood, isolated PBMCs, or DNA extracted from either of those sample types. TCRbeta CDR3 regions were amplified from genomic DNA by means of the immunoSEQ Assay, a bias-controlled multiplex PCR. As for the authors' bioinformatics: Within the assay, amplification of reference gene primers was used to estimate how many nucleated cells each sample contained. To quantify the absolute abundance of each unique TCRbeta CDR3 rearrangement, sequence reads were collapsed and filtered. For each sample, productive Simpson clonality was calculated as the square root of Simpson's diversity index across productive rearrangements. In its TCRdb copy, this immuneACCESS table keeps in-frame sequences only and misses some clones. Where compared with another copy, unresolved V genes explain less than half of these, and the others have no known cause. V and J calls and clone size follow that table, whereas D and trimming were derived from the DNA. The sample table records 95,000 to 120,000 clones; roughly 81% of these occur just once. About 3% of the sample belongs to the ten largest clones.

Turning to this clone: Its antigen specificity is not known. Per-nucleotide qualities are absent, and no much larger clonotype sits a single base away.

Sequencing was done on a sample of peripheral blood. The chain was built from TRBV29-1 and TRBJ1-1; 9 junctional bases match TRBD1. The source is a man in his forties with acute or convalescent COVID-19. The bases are TGCAGCGTCCACAAGGGACAGGGGAACACTGAAGCTTTCTTT. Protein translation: CSVHKGQGNTEAFF. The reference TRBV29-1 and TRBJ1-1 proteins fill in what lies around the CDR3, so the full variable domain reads SAVISQKPSRDICQRGTSLTIQCQVDSQVTMMFWYRQQPGQSLTLIATANQGSEATYESGFVIDKFPISRPNLTFSTLTVSNMSPEDSSIYLCSVHKGQGNTEAFFGQGTRLTVV.